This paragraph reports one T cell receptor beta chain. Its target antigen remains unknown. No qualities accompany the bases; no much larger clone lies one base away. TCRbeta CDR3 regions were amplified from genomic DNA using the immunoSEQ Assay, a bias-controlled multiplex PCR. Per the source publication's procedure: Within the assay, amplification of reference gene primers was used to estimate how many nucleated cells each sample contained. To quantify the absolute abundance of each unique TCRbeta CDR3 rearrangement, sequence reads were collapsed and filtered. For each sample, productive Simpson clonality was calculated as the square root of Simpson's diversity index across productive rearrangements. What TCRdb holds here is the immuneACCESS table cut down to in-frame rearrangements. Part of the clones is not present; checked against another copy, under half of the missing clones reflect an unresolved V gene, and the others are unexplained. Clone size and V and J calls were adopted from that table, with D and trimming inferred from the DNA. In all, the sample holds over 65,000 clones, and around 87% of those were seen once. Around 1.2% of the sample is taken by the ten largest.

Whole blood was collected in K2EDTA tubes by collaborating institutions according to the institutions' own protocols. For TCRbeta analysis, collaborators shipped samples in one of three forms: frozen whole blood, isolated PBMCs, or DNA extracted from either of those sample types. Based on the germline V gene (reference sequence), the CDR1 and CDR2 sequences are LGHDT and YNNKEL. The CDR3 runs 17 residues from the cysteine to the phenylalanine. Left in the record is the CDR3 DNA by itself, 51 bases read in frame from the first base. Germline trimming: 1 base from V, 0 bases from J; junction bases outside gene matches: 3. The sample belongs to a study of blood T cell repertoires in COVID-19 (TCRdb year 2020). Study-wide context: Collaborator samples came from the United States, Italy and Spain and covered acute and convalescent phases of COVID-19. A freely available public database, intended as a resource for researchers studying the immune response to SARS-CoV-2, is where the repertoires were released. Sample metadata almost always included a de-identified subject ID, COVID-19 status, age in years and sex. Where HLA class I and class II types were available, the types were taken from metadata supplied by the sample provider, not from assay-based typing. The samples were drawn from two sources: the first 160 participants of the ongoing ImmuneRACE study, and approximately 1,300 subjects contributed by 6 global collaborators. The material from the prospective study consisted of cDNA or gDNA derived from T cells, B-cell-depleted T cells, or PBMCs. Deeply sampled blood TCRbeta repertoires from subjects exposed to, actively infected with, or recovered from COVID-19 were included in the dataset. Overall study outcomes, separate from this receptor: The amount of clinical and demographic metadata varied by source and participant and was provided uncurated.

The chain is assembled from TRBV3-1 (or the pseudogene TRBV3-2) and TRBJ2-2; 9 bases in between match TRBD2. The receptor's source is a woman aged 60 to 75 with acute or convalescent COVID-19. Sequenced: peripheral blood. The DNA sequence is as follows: TGTGCCAGCAGCCAAGGGGCTAGCGGGGCGAACACCGGGGAGCTGTTTTTT. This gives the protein CASSQGASGANTGELFF.